One and the same sample provided the 29 T cell receptor beta chains below, sequenced in a study of monozygotic twins with inflammatory bowel disease. Following a re-call of the 5' RACE reads, TCRdb has one entry per CDR3 protein and lacks DNA. Here the sample table reports 150,000 to 200,000 distinct CDR3 sequences. The sequencing sample was made of blood. The receptor source for this set is a human donor with ulcerative colitis or Crohn's disease, or a healthy co-twin of an affected twin (not recorded which).

The J gene is TRBJ1-3, the V gene TRBV27. Germline lookup yields CDR1 MNHEY and CDR2 SMNVEV (reference sequence). The CDR3 is 15 amino acids. The CDR3 loop is CASRPGLLSGNTIYF.

The J gene is TRBJ1-2, the V gene TRBV2; TCRdb calls TRBD1, which cannot be checked without DNA. The CDR3 sequence is 14 residues long. In germline, CDR1 is SNHLY, CDR2 FYNNEI. CDR3 residues: CASTSGTGEYGYTF.

V is TRBV13 and J is TRBJ2-1; checking the TCRdb D call of TRBD2 is not possible without DNA. Germline V lookup: CDR1 PRHDT, CDR2 FYEKMQ (reference sequence). The CDR3 is made up of 15 amino acids. The CDR3 region is CASSPGGDPYNEQFF. Together with reference TRBV13 and TRBJ2-1, the CDR3 gives the full variable domain: AAGVIQSPRHLIKEKRETATLKCYPIPRHDTVYWYQQGPGQDPQFLISFYEKMQSDKGSIPDRFSAQQFSDYHSELNMSSLELGDSALYFCASSPGGDPYNEQFFGPGTRLTVL.

This chain connects TRBV7-2 to TRBJ2-7; there is no DNA to check the TCRdb D call of TRBD1. This CDR3 contains 13 residues. Looked up from germline, CDR1 is SGHTA and CDR2 is FQGNSA. CDR3 residues: CASSLIEGGSQYF.

The chain uses TRBV15 and TRBJ2-7; without DNA, the TCRdb call of TRBD1 cannot be checked. Germline assignment: CDR1 LNHNV and CDR2 YYDKDF (reference sequence). The CDR3 runs 15 residues. The CDR3 loop reads CATSKYRGLSYEQYF.

V and J are TRBV20-1 and TRBJ2-7; lacking DNA, the TRBD2 call made by TCRdb goes unchecked. The length of the CDR3 is 14 residues. Germline lookup yields CDR1 DFQATT and CDR2 SNEGSKA (reference sequence). CDR3 amino acids: CSARGTSVGYEQYF.

The rearrangement uses TRBV5-4 and TRBJ1-1; TCRdb names TRBD1, which stays unverified in the absence of DNA. Germline V gene data show CDR1 as SGHNT and CDR2 as YYREEE (reference sequence). This CDR3 has 16 residues. CDR3 loop: CASSLDGGGRDTEAFF.

The chain has TRBV9 and TRBJ1-2; there is no DNA to check the TCRdb D call of TRBD1. Germline-derived CDR1 and CDR2 are SGDLS and YYNGEE. The CDR3 is made up of 14 amino acids. CDR3 sequence: CASSVGQDLLFGTF.

The chain has TRBV18 and TRBJ2-7; the D call of TRBD1 rests on TCRdb alone, since no DNA is present to check it. Germline V lookup: CDR1 KGHSH, CDR2 LQKENI. The CDR3 is 15 residues long. CDR3 region: CASSPPNLMGEEQYF. The full variable domain, in which reference TRBV18 and TRBJ2-7 provide the parts outside the CDR3, is NAGVMQNPRHLVRRRGQEARLRCSPMKGHSHVYWYRQLPEEGLKFMVYLQKENIIDESGMPKERFSAEFPKEGPSILRIQQVVRGDSAAYFCASSPPNLMGEEQYFGPGTRLTVT.

The chain recombines TRBV5-1 with TRBJ1-2. The CDR3 runs to 13 residues. The germline V gene has CDR1 SGHRS and CDR2 YFSETQ. The CDR3: CASSDEANYGYTF.

The chain recombines TRBV11-3 with TRBJ2-7; the TCRdb D gene call, TRBD1, has no DNA to confirm it. This CDR3 comprises 15 residues. Germline CDR1 and CDR2: SGHNT and YENEEA. CDR3 sequence: CASSLGGGGFDEQYF.

The J gene is TRBJ1-5, the V gene TRBV20-1; the D call of TRBD1 rests on TCRdb alone, since no DNA is present to check it. Looked up from germline, CDR1 is DFQATT and CDR2 is SNEGSKA (reference sequence). This CDR3 contains 15 residues. The CDR3 is CSAGKIDRNNQPQHF.

The chain has TRBV5-4 and TRBJ2-3; no DNA is available, so the TRBD2 call from TCRdb remains unchecked. From germline, CDR1 is SGHNT and CDR2 YYREEE (reference sequence). There are 15 residues in the CDR3. This CDR3 reads CASRDARGSTDTQYF. The variable domain in full, completed from reference TRBV5-4 and TRBJ2-3, reads ETGVTQSPTHLIKTRGQQVTLRCSSQSGHNTVSWYQQALGQGPQFIFQYYREEENGRGNFPPRFSGLQFPNYSSELNVNALELDDSALYLCASRDARGSTDTQYFGPGTRLTVL.

The rearrangement links TRBV6-2 or TRBV6-3 to TRBJ2-3; no DNA is available, so the TRBD1 call from TCRdb remains unchecked. The CDR3 is 16 residues long. The germline V gene has CDR1 MNHEY and CDR2 SVGEGT. The CDR3 here is CASSPAGGGRPDTQYF.

The chain couples TRBV12-3 or TRBV12-4 to TRBJ2-7; TCRdb names TRBD2, which stays unverified in the absence of DNA. The CDR3 length is 13 residues. The CDR3 sequence is CASSHREGYEQYF.

V gene TRBV12-3 or TRBV12-4 combines with J gene TRBJ2-7; no DNA is available, so the TRBD1 call from TCRdb remains unchecked. The CDR3 runs 15 residues. The CDR3: CASSLDYPASYEQYF.

The CDR3 is CSARGSPAPAFF. This sequence joins TRBV20-1 and TRBJ1-1. The CDR3 is 12 residues long. CDR1 and CDR2 from the germline V gene are DFQATT and SNEGSKA (reference sequence).

The J gene is TRBJ2-1, the V gene TRBV7-3; TCRdb's D gene call, TRBD2, goes unchecked for lack of DNA. This CDR3 has 15 amino acids. CDR1 SGHTA and CDR2 FQGTGA come from the germline V gene. CDR3 amino acids: CASSLDRKGNNEQFF.

The rearrangement links TRBV5-5 to TRBJ1-3; lacking DNA, the TRBD1 call made by TCRdb goes unchecked. From germline, CDR1 is SGHKS and CDR2 YYEKEE (reference sequence). The CDR3 totals 15 residues. The CDR3 is CASSLRDIAAVTIYF.

The chain's CDR3 is CASSPPSPSETQYF. This sequence joins TRBV18 and TRBJ2-5; there is no DNA to check the TCRdb D call of TRBD2. Germline CDR1 is KGHSH and CDR2 is LQKENI. The CDR3 is 14 amino acids.

The CDR3 loop is CASSLVTSGLANTGELFF. This chain links TRBV5-1 with TRBJ2-2; TCRdb selects TRBD2, and the lack of DNA leaves this call unchecked. The CDR3 sequence is 18 residues long. CDR1 is SGHRS, CDR2 YFSETQ, per germline.

The chain uses TRBV10-3 and TRBJ1-4; the D call from TCRdb, TRBD1, cannot be confirmed without DNA. CDR1 and CDR2 from the germline V gene are ENHRY and SYGVKD. The CDR3 is 15 residues long. The CDR3 loop is CAISSPDRGGEKLFF.

The CDR3 protein is CASRSLVQGEQYF. J is TRBJ2-7 and V is TRBV12-3 or TRBV12-4; TCRdb's assignment of TRBD1 cannot be checked, as there is no DNA. The CDR3 is made up of 13 amino acids.

The chain recombines TRBV2 with TRBJ1-3. Germline CDR1 is SNHLY and CDR2 is FYNNEI. The CDR3 is 17 residues long. CDR3 in amino acids: CASSEESIRASGNTIYF.

The chain employs TRBV5-4 and TRBJ2-5; TCRdb's D call, TRBD1, is unchecked because there is no DNA. CDR1 and CDR2 from the germline V gene are SGHNT and YYREEE (reference sequence). This CDR3 has 13 amino acids. The CDR3 sequence: CASSRDRGETQYF.

The chain links TRBV30 to TRBJ1-1; with no DNA, the TCRdb D assignment of TRBD1 cannot be verified. Germline CDR1 reads GTSNPN; CDR2 reads SVGIG (reference sequence). This CDR3 comprises 12 residues. The chain's CDR3 is CAWEQGNTEAFF.

The gene calls are TRBV15 and TRBJ1-2; TCRdb's assignment of TRBD1 cannot be checked, as there is no DNA. Germline V gives CDR1 LNHNV, CDR2 YYDKDF (reference sequence). This CDR3 spans 12 amino acids. The CDR3 is CATSREPGGYTF.

The chain is built from TRBV7-9 and TRBJ1-1; TCRdb picks TRBD1, but there is no DNA to check that call. The CDR3 length is 13 residues. The germline gives CDR1 SEHNR, CDR2 FQNEAQ (reference sequence). This CDR3 reads CASSQPPGTASFF.

The CDR3: CASSRTGGAPEAFF. The chain combines TRBV5-1 with TRBJ1-1; the D call of TRBD1 rests on TCRdb alone, since no DNA is present to check it. Germline V lookup: CDR1 SGHRS, CDR2 YFSETQ. The CDR3 has 14 residues.